The entry below gives a single TCR beta chain sequence along with its context. Its antigen remains unknown. The V gene end was trimmed by 3 bases and the J gene end by 2 bases; junction bases not matched to a gene: 2. The CDR3 has 14 residues. Germline CDR1 reads LNHDA; CDR2 reads SQIVND (reference sequence). The sample is drawn from a study of cytotoxic CD8 clonotypes in ibrutinib-treated CLL. Study conclusions and caveats: On treatment, the uncommon public clonotypes contracted or remained stable. Rising at ibrutinib response, clonality subsequently fell back toward baseline at progression.

The repertoire was sequenced with immunoSEQ multiplex PCR; TCRdb's copy has only in-frame clones and lacks some. The table includes tens of thousands of clones, approximately 50% detected once. The source material was PBMCs, sampled after 12 months of ibrutinib treatment. The source is a human donor with chronic lymphocytic leukemia. The chain uses TRBV19 and TRBJ2-3, with TRBD2 identical over 7 bases. As DNA, the CDR3 is TGTGCCAGTAGTATGAGCGGGATCACAGATACGCAGTATTTT. It translates to CASSMSGITDTQYF.